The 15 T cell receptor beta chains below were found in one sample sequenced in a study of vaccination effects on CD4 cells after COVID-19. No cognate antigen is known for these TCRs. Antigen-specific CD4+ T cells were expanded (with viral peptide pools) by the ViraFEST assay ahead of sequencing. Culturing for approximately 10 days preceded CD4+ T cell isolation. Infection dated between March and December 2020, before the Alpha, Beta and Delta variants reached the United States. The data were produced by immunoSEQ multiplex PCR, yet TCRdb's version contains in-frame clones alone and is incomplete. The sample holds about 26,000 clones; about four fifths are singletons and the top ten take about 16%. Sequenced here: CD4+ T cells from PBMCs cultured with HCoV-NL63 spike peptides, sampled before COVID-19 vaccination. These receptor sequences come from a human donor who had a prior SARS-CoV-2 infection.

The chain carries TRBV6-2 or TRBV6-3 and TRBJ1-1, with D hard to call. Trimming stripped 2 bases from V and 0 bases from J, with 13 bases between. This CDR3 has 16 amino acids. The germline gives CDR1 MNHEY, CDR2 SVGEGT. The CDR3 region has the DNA TGTGCCAGCAGTTACGACTACTTCAGAGTGAACACTGAAGCTTTCTTT. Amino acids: CASSYDYFRVNTEAFF.

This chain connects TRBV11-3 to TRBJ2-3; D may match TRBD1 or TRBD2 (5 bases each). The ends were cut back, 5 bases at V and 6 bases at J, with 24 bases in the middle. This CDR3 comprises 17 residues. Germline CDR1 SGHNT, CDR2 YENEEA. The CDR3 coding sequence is TGTGCCAGCAGCCCTAGCACGTTCGGGCGGCCAGGGGATACGCAGTATTTT. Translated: CASSPSTFGRPGDTQYF. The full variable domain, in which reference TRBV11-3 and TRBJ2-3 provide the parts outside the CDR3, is EAGVVQSPRYKIIEKKQPVAFWCNPISGHNTLYWYLQNLGQGPELLIRYENEEAVDDSQLPKDRFSAERLKGVDSTLKIQPAELGDSAVYLCASSPSTFGRPGDTQYFGPGTRLTVL.

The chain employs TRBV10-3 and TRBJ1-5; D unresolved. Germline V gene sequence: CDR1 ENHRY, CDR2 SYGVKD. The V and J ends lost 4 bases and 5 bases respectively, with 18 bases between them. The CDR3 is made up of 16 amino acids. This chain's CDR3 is CAISASSPGEDQPQHF. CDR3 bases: TGTGCCATCAGTGCTTCCAGCCCCGGCGAGGATCAGCCCCAGCATTTT.

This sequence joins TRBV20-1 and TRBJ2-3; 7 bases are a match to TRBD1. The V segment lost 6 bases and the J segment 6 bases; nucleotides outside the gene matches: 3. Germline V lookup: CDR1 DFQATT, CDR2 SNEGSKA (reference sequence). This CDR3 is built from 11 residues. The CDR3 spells CSAQQGDTQYF. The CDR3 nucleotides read TGCAGTGCACAACAGGGGGATACGCAGTATTTT.

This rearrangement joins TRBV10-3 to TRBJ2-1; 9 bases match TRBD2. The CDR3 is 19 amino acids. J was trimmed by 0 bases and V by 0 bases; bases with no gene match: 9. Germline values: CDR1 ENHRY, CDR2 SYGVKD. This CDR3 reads CAISESRGSGSRSYNEQFF. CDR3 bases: TGTGCCATCAGTGAGTCTAGGGGTAGCGGGAGTCGCTCCTACAATGAGCAGTTCTTC.

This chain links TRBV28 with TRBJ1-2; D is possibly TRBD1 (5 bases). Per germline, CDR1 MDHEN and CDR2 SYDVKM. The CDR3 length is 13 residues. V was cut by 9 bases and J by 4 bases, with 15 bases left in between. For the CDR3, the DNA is TGTGCCAGTAGAGCAGGGCCAACCTATGGCTACACCTTC. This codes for CASRAGPTYGYTF.

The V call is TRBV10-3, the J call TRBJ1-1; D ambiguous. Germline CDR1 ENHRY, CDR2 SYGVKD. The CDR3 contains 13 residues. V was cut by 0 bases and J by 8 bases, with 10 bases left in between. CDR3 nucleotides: TGTGCCATCAGTGAGTCAACGGGAGCCGAAGCTTTCTTT. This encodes CAISESTGAEAFF.

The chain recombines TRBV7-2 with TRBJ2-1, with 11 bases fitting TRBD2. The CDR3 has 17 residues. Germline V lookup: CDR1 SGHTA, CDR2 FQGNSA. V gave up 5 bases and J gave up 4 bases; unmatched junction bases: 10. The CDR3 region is CASSPQASGGYYNEQFF. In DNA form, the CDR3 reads TGTGCCAGCAGCCCCCAAGCTAGCGGGGGGTATTACAATGAGCAGTTCTTC. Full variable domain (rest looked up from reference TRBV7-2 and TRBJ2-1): GAGVSQSPSNKVTEKGKDVELRCDPISGHTALYWYRQSLGQGLEFLIYFQGNSAPDKSGLPSDRFSAERTGGSVSTLTIQRTQQEDSAVYLCASSPQASGGYYNEQFFGPGTRLTVL.

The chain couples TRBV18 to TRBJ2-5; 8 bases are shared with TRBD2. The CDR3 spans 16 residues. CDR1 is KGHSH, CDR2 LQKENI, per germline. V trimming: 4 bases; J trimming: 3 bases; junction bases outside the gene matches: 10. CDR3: CASSRNRGGVEETQYF. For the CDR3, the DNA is TGTGCCAGCTCACGTAATCGGGGGGGCGTTGAAGAGACCCAGTACTTC.

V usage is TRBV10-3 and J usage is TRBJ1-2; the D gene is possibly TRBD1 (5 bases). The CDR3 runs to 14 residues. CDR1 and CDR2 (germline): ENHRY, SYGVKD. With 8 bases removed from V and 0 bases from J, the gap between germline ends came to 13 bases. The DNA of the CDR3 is TGTGCCATCGGCCGGGACCCCGCTAACTATGGCTACACCTTC. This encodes CAIGRDPANYGYTF.

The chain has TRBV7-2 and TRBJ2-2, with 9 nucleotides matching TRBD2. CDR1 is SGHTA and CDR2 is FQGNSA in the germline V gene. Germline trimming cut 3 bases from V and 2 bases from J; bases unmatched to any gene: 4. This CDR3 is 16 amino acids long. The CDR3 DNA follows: TGTGCCAGCAGCTTGACTAGCGGAGCAAACACCGGGGAGCTGTTTTTT. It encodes CASSLTSGANTGELFF.

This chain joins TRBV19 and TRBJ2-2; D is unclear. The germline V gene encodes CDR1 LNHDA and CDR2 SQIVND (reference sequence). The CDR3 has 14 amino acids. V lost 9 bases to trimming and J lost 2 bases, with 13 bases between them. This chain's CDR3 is CASSRQPNTGELFF. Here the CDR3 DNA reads TGTGCCAGCTCGAGGCAACCAAACACCGGGGAGCTGTTTTTT.

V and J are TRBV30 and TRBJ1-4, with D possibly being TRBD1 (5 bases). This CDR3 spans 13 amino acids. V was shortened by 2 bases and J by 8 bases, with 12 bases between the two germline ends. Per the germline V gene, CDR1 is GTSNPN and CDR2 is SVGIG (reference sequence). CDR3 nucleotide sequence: TGTGCCTGGAGTCGGGGGGGTTACGAAAAACTGTTTTTT. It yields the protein CAWSRGGYEKLFF.

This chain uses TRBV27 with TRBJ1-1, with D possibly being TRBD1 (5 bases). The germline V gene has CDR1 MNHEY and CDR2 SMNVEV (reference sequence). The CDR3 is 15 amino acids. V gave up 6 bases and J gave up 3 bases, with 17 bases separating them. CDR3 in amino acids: CASSPLGQGDTEAFF. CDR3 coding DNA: TGTGCCAGCAGCCCCCTGGGGCAGGGAGACACTGAAGCTTTCTTT.

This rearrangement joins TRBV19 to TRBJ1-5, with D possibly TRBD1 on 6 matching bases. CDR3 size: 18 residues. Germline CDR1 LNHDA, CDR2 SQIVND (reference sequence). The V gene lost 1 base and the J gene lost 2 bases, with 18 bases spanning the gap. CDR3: CASSIGTEWGAGNQPQHF. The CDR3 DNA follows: TGTGCCAGTAGTATAGGGACAGAATGGGGGGCGGGCAATCAGCCCCAGCATTTT.